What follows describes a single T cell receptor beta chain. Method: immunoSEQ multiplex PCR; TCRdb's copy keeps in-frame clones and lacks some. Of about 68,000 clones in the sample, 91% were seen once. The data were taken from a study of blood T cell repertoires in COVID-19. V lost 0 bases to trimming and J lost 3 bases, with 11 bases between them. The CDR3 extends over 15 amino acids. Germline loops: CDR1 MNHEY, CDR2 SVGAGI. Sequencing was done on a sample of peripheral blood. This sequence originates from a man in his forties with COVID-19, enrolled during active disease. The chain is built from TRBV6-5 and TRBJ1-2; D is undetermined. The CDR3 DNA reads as TGTGCCAGCAGTTACTCGAGTATCGGAGACTATGGCTACACCTTC. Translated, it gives CASSYSSIGDYGYTF.